These 3 T cell receptor beta chains share one sample of origin, sequenced in a study of OX40 agonist ivuxolimab in advanced cancers. The repertoire was sequenced with immunoSEQ multiplex PCR; TCRdb's copy has only in-frame clones and lacks some. The sample consists of some 44,000 clones, 82% of them appearing once. This sample comprised CD4+ or CD8+ T cells sorted from blood, obtained in a trial of the OX40 agonist ivuxolimab. These receptors were taken from an adult with an advanced solid tumor such as melanoma, head and neck, liver or kidney cancer.

The V gene is TRBV4-2, the J gene TRBJ2-1, with D hard to call. From germline, CDR1 is LGHNA and CDR2 YNFKEQ. The V and J ends lost 5 bases and 0 bases respectively, with 11 bases between them. CDR3 size: 15 residues. The CDR3: CASSEDRSSYNEQFF. Written as DNA, the CDR3 is TGTGCCAGCAGCGAGGACCGGAGCTCCTACAATGAGCAGTTCTTC.

The chain is built from TRBV6-4 and TRBJ2-3, with a weak D call TRBD1 (6 bases). Germline V gene data show CDR1 as MRHNA and CDR2 as SNTAGT. This CDR3 spans 15 amino acids. V lost 4 bases and J 2 bases, leaving 13 bases between the germline ends. The CDR3 bases are TGTGCCAGCAGTGTATTACAGGGAGACACAGATACGCAGTATTTT. Its translation is CASSVLQGDTDTQYF.

DNA of the CDR3: TGTGCCAGCAGCTTGGGGGCAACCGGGGAGCTGTTTTTT. Its protein product is CASSLGATGELFF. The V gene is TRBV11-1, the J gene TRBJ2-2; D is perhaps TRBD1 (6 bases). V was shortened by 3 bases and J by 5 bases, with 7 bases between the two germline ends. This CDR3 has 13 amino acids. Germline loops: CDR1 SGHAT, CDR2 FQDESV (reference sequence).